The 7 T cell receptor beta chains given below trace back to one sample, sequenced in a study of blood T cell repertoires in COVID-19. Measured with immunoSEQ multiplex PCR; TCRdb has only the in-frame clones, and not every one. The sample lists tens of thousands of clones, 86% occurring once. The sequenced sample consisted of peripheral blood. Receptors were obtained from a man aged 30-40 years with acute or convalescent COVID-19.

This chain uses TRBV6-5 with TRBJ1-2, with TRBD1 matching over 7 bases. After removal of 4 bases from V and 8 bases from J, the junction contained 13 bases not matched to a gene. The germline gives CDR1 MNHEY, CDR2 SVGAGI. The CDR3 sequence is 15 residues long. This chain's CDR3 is CASSSFDRAGIGYTF. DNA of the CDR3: TGTGCCAGCAGTTCCTTCGACAGGGCAGGAATAGGCTACACCTTC.

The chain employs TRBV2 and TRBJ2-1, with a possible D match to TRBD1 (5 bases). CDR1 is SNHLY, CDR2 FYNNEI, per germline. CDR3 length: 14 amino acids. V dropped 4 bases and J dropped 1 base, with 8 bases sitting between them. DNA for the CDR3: TGTGCCAGCAGTGGGCAGGGTTCCTACAATGAGCAGTTCTTC. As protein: CASSGQGSYNEQFF. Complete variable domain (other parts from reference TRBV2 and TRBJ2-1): EPEVTQTPSHQVTQMGQEVILRCVPISNHLYFYWYRQILGQKVEFLVSFYNNEISEKSEIFDDQFSVERPDGSNFTLKIRSTKLEDSAMYFCASSGQGSYNEQFFGPGTRLTVL.

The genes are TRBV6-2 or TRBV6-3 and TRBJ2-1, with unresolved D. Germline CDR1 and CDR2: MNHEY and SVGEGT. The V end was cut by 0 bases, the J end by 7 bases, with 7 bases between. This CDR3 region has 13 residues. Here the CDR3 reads CASSYSPQNEQFF. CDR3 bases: TGTGCCAGCAGTTACTCCCCCCAAAATGAGCAGTTCTTC.

The CDR3 nucleotides are TGTGCCAGCAGCGGTTCAGGTGGGGGGCAGCCCCAGCATTTT. Translated: CASSGSGGGQPQHF. The rearrangement joins TRBV2 to TRBJ1-5, with TRBD1 as a possible D gene (5 bases). Germline assignment: CDR1 SNHLY and CDR2 FYNNEI. With 6 bases removed from V and 7 bases from J, the gap between germline ends came to 16 bases. CDR3 length: 14 residues.

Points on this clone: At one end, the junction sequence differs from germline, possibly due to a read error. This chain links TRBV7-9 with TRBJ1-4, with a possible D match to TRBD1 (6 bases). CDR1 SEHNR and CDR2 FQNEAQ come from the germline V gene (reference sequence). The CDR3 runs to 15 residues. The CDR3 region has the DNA TGTGCCAGCAGCCGGGACACAACAACAAATGAAAAACTGTTTTTT. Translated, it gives CASSRDTTTNEKLFF.

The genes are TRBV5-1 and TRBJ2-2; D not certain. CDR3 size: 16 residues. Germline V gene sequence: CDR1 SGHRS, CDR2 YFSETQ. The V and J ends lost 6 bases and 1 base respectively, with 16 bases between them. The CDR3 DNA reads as TGCGCCAGCAAGGTAACCCTAGATCAGAACACCGGGGAGCTGTTTTTT. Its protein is CASKVTLDQNTGELFF.

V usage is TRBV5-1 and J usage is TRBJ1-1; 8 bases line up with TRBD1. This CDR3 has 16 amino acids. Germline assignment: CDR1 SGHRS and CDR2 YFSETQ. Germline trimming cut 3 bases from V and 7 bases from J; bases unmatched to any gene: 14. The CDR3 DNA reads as TGCGCCAGCAGCTCTAGTGTCGGGACAGGAAATCGTGAAGCTTTCTTT. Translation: CASSSSVGTGNREAFF.